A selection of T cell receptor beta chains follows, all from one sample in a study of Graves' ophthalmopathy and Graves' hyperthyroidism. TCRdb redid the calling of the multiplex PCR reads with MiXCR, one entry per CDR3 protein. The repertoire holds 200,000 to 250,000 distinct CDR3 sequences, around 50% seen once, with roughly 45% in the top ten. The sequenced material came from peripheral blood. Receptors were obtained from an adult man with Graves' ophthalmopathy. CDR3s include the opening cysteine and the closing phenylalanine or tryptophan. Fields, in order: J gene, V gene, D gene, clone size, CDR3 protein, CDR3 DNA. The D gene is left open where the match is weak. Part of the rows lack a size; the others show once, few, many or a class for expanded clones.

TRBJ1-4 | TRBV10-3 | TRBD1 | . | CAISQTGTTNEKLFF | TGTGCCATCAGTCAGACAGGGACAACTAATGAAAAACTGTTTTTT
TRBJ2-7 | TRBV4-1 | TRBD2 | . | CASSQAGGRATDKQCF | TGCGCCAGCAGCCAAGCTGGAGGGAGGGCCACCGACAAGCAGTGCTTC
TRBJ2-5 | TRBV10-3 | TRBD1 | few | CAISGDRGRGETQYF | TGTGCCATCAGCGGGGACAGGGGGCGCGGGGAGACCCAGTACTTC
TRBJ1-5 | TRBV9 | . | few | CASSSKGAGENQPQHF | TGTGCCAGCAGCTCTAAGGGAGCAGGGGAGAATCAGCCCCAGCATTTT
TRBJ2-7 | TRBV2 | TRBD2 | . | CAGGLAGEQYF | TGTGCCGGCGGACTAGCTGGAGAGCAGTACTTC
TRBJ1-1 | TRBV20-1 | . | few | CSAEDSLGLNTEAFF | TGCAGTGCAGAAGACAGCCTAGGGCTGAACACTGAAGCTTTCTTT
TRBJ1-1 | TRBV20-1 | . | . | CSARDITAGNTEAFF | TGCAGTGCTAGAGATATCACGGCGGGGAACACTGAAGCTTTCTTT
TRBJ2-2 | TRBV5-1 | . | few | CASSLLAGPNTGELFF | TGCGCCAGCAGCTTGTTGGCAGGCCCGAACACCGGGGAGCTGTTTTTT
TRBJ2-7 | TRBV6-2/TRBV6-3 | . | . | CASSERGGPYEQYF | TGTGCCAGCAGTGAACGGGGTGGGCCATACGAGCAGTACTTC
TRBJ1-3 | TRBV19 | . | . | CAGVSGNTIYF | TGTGCCGGGGTTTCTGGAAACACCATATATTTT
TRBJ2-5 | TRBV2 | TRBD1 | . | CASSPWTGGPQETQYF | TGTGCCAGCAGTCCTTGGACAGGGGGACCCCAAGAGACCCAGTACTTC
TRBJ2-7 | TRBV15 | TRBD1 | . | CATSKTGALPLEYF | TGTGCCACCAGCAAAACAGGGGCGCTCCCTCTTGAGTACTTC
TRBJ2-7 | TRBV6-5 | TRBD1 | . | CASSYRDRGSYEQYF | TGTGCCAGCAGTTACAGGGACAGGGGGTCCTACGAGCAGTACTTC
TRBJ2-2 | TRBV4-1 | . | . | CASSPTNGRRAGELFF | TGCGCCAGCAGCCCCACCAACGGGAGAAGGGCCGGGGAGCTGTTTTTT
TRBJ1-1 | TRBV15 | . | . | CATSRDSRIRGGNTEAFF | TGTGCCACCAGCAGAGATTCCCGAATTAGAGGGGGTAACACTGAAGCTTTCTTT
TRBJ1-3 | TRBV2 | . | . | CASSPPLQGSSGNTIYF | TGTGCCAGCAGTCCCCCGCTTCAGGGGAGCTCTGGAAACACCATATATTTT
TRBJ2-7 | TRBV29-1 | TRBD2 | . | CSVEVPSGRAAQYF | TGCAGCGTTGAAGTCCCTAGCGGGAGGGCCGCGCAGTACTTC
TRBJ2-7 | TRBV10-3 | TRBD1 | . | CASSEGGPYEQYF | TGTGCCAGCAGTGAAGGGGGCCCCTACGAGCAGTACTTC
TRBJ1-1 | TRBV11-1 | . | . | CASRKDRKTEAFF | TGTGCCAGCAGAAAAGACAGGAAGACTGAAGCTTTCTTT
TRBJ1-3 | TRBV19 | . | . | CASSIRPYGNTIYF | TGTGCCAGTAGTATCCGCCCCTATGGAAACACCATATATTTT
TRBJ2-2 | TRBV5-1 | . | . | CASSLSQQGNTGELFF | TGCGCCAGCAGCTTGAGCCAACAAGGGAACACCGGGGAGCTGTTTTTT
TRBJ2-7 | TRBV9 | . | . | CASRLTPYEQYF | TGTGCCAGCAGGCTGACTCCCTACGAGCAGTACTTC
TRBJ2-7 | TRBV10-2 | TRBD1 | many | CASSDAGTGAYEQYF | TGCGCCAGCAGTGACGCCGGGACAGGGGCCTACGAGCAGTACTTC
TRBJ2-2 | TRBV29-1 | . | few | CSWLSPKTGELFF | TGCAGCTGGCTTAGTCCCAAAACCGGGGAGCTGTTTTTT
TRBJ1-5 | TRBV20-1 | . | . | CSARAGTSNQPQHF | TGCAGTGCTAGAGCCGGGACTAGCAATCAGCCCCAGCATTTT
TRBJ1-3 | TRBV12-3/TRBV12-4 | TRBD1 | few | CASSLTGVTGNTIYF | TGTGCCAGCAGTTTAACAGGGGTAACTGGAAACACCATATATTTT
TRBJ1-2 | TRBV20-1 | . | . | CSARSRAYGYTF | TGCAGTGCTAGAAGTCGGGCATATGGCTACACCTTC
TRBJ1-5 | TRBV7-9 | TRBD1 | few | CASSRQGLGQPQHF | TGTGCCAGCAGCCGACAGGGGTTGGGTCAGCCCCAGCATTTT
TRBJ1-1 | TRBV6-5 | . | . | CASSYSSVNTEAFF | TGTGCCAGCAGTTACTCATCCGTGAACACTGAAGCTTTCTTT
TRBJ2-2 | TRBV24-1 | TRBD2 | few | CATSDPRTSGRADTGELFF | TGTGCCACCAGTGATCCACGGACTAGCGGGAGGGCCGATACCGGGGAGCTGTTTTTT
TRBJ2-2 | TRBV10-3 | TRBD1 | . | CAIRGGQGDTGELFF | TGTGCCATCAGGGGGGGACAGGGGGACACCGGGGAGCTGTTTTTT
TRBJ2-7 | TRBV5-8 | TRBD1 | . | CASSPAGTVSYEQYF | TGTGCCAGCAGCCCGGCCGGGACAGTCTCCTACGAGCAGTACTTC
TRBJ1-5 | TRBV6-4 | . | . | CASSALLLGQPQHF | TGTGCCAGCAGTGCCCTACTTTTAGGTCAGCCCCAGCATTTT
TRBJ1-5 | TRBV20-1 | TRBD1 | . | CSREEGASGAQHF | TGCAGTCGCGAGGAGGGGGCGAGTGGGGCCCAGCATTTT